This T cell receptor beta chain comes out of a study of blood T cell repertoires in COVID-19. As handled by the study authors: Amplification of reference gene primers was used by the study to estimate nucleated cell counts. Using immunoSEQ multiplex PCR, the repertoire was profiled, and TCRdb retains in-frame clones only, with some absent. V, J and clone size derive from that table, while D and trimming were established from the DNA sequence. The table lists roughly 380,000 clones, about 89% of them singletons. Seattle researchers signed up patients amid active infection and tracked them longitudinally. The CDR3 loop spans 14 amino acids. V was clipped by 1 base and J by 5 bases, with 9 bases between them. Germline values: CDR1 LGHNA, CDR2 YNFKEQ.

The TCR sequence derives from a woman in her thirties or forties with COVID-19, enrolled during active disease. The specimen was peripheral blood. This chain links TRBV4-2 with TRBJ2-1; D might be TRBD2 (6 bases). CDR3 bases: TGTGCCAGCAGCCAAGGGCTAGCGCACAATGAGCAGTTCTTC. This codes for CASSQGLAHNEQFF.